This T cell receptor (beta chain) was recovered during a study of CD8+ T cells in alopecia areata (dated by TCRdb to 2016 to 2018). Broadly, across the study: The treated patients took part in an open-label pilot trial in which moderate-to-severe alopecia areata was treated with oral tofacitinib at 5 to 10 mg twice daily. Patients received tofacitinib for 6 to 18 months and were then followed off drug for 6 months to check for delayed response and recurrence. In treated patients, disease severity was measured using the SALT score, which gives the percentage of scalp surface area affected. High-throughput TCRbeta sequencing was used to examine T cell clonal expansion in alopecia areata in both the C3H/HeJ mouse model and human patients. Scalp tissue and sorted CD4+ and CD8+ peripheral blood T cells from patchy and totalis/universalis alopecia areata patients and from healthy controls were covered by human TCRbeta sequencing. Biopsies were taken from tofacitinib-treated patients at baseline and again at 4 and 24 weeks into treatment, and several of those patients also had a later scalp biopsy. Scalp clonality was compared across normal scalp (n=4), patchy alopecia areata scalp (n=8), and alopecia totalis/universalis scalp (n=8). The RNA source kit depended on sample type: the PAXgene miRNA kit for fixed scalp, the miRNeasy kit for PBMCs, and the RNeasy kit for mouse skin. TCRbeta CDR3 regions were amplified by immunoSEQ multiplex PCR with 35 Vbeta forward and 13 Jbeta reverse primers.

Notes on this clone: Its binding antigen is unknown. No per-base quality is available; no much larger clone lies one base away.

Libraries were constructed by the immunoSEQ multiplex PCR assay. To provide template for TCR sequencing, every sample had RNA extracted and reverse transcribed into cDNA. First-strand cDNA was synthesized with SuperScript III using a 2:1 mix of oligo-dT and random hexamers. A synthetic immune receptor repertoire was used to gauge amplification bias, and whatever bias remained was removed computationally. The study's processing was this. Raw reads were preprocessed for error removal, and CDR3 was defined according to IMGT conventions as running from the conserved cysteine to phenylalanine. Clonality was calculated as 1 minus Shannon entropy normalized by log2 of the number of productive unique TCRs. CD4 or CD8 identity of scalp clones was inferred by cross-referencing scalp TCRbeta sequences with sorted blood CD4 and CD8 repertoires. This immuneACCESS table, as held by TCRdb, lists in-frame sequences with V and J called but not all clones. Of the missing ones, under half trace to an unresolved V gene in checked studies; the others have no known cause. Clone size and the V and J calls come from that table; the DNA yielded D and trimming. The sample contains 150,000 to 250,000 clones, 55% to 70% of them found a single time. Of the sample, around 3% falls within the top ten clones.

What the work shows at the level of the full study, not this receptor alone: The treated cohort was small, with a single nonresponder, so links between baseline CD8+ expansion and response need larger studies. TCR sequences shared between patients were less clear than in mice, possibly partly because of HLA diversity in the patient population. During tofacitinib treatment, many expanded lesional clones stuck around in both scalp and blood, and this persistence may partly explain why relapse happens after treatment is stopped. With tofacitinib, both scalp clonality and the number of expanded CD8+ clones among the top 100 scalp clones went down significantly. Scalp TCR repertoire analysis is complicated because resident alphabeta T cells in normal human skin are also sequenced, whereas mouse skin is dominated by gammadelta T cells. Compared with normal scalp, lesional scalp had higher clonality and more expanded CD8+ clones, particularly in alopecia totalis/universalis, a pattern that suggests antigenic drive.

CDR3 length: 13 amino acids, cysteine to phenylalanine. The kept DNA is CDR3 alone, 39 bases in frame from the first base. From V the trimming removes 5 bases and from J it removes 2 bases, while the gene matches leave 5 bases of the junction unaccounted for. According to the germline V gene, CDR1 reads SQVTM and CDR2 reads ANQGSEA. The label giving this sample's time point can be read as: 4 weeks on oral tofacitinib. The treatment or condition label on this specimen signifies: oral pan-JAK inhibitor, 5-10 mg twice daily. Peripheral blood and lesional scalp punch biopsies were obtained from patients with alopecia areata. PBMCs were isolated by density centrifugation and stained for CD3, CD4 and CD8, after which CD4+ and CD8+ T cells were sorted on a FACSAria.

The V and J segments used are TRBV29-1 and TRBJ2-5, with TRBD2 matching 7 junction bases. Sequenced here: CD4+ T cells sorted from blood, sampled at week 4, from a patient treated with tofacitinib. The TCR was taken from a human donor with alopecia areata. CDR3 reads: CSVSAGLQETQYF. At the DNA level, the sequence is TGCAGCGTTTCAGCGGGGCTACAAGAGACCCAGTACTTC. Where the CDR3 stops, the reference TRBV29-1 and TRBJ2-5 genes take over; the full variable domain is SAVISQKPSRDICQRGTSLTIQCQVDSQVTMMFWYRQQPGQSLTLIATANQGSEATYESGFVIDKFPISRPNLTFSTLTVSNMSPEDSSIYLCSVSAGLQETQYFGPGTRLLVL.